This T cell receptor beta chain was profiled in a study of T-cell reconstitution after alpha-beta-depleted transplantation in children. V was trimmed by 0 bases and J by 0 bases, leaving 15 bases between them. The CDR3 consists of 17 residues. In germline, CDR1 is DFQATT, CDR2 SNEGSKA (reference sequence). A library of TCRbeta sequences, prepared with unique molecular identifiers, was generated. Each CDR3 protein gets one entry after TCRdb re-called the PCR reads with MiXCR. This table has about 340,000 distinct CDR3 sequences, roughly 16% appearing once. The V gene is TRBV20-1, the J gene TRBJ2-4; D may be TRBD2 (6 bases). The material sequenced was PBMCs, mostly from graft donor cells, taken 360 days after TCRalphabeta/CD19-depleted stem cell transplant. The origin of this receptor is a male patient aged 2 to 10 who had a stem cell transplant for acute lymphoblastic leukemia, so the T cells may come from the graft donor. The CDR3: CSARDFGGRLAKNIQYF. CDR3 DNA sequence: TGCAGTGCTAGAGATTTCGGGGGACGGCTAGCCAAAAACATTCAGTACTTC.